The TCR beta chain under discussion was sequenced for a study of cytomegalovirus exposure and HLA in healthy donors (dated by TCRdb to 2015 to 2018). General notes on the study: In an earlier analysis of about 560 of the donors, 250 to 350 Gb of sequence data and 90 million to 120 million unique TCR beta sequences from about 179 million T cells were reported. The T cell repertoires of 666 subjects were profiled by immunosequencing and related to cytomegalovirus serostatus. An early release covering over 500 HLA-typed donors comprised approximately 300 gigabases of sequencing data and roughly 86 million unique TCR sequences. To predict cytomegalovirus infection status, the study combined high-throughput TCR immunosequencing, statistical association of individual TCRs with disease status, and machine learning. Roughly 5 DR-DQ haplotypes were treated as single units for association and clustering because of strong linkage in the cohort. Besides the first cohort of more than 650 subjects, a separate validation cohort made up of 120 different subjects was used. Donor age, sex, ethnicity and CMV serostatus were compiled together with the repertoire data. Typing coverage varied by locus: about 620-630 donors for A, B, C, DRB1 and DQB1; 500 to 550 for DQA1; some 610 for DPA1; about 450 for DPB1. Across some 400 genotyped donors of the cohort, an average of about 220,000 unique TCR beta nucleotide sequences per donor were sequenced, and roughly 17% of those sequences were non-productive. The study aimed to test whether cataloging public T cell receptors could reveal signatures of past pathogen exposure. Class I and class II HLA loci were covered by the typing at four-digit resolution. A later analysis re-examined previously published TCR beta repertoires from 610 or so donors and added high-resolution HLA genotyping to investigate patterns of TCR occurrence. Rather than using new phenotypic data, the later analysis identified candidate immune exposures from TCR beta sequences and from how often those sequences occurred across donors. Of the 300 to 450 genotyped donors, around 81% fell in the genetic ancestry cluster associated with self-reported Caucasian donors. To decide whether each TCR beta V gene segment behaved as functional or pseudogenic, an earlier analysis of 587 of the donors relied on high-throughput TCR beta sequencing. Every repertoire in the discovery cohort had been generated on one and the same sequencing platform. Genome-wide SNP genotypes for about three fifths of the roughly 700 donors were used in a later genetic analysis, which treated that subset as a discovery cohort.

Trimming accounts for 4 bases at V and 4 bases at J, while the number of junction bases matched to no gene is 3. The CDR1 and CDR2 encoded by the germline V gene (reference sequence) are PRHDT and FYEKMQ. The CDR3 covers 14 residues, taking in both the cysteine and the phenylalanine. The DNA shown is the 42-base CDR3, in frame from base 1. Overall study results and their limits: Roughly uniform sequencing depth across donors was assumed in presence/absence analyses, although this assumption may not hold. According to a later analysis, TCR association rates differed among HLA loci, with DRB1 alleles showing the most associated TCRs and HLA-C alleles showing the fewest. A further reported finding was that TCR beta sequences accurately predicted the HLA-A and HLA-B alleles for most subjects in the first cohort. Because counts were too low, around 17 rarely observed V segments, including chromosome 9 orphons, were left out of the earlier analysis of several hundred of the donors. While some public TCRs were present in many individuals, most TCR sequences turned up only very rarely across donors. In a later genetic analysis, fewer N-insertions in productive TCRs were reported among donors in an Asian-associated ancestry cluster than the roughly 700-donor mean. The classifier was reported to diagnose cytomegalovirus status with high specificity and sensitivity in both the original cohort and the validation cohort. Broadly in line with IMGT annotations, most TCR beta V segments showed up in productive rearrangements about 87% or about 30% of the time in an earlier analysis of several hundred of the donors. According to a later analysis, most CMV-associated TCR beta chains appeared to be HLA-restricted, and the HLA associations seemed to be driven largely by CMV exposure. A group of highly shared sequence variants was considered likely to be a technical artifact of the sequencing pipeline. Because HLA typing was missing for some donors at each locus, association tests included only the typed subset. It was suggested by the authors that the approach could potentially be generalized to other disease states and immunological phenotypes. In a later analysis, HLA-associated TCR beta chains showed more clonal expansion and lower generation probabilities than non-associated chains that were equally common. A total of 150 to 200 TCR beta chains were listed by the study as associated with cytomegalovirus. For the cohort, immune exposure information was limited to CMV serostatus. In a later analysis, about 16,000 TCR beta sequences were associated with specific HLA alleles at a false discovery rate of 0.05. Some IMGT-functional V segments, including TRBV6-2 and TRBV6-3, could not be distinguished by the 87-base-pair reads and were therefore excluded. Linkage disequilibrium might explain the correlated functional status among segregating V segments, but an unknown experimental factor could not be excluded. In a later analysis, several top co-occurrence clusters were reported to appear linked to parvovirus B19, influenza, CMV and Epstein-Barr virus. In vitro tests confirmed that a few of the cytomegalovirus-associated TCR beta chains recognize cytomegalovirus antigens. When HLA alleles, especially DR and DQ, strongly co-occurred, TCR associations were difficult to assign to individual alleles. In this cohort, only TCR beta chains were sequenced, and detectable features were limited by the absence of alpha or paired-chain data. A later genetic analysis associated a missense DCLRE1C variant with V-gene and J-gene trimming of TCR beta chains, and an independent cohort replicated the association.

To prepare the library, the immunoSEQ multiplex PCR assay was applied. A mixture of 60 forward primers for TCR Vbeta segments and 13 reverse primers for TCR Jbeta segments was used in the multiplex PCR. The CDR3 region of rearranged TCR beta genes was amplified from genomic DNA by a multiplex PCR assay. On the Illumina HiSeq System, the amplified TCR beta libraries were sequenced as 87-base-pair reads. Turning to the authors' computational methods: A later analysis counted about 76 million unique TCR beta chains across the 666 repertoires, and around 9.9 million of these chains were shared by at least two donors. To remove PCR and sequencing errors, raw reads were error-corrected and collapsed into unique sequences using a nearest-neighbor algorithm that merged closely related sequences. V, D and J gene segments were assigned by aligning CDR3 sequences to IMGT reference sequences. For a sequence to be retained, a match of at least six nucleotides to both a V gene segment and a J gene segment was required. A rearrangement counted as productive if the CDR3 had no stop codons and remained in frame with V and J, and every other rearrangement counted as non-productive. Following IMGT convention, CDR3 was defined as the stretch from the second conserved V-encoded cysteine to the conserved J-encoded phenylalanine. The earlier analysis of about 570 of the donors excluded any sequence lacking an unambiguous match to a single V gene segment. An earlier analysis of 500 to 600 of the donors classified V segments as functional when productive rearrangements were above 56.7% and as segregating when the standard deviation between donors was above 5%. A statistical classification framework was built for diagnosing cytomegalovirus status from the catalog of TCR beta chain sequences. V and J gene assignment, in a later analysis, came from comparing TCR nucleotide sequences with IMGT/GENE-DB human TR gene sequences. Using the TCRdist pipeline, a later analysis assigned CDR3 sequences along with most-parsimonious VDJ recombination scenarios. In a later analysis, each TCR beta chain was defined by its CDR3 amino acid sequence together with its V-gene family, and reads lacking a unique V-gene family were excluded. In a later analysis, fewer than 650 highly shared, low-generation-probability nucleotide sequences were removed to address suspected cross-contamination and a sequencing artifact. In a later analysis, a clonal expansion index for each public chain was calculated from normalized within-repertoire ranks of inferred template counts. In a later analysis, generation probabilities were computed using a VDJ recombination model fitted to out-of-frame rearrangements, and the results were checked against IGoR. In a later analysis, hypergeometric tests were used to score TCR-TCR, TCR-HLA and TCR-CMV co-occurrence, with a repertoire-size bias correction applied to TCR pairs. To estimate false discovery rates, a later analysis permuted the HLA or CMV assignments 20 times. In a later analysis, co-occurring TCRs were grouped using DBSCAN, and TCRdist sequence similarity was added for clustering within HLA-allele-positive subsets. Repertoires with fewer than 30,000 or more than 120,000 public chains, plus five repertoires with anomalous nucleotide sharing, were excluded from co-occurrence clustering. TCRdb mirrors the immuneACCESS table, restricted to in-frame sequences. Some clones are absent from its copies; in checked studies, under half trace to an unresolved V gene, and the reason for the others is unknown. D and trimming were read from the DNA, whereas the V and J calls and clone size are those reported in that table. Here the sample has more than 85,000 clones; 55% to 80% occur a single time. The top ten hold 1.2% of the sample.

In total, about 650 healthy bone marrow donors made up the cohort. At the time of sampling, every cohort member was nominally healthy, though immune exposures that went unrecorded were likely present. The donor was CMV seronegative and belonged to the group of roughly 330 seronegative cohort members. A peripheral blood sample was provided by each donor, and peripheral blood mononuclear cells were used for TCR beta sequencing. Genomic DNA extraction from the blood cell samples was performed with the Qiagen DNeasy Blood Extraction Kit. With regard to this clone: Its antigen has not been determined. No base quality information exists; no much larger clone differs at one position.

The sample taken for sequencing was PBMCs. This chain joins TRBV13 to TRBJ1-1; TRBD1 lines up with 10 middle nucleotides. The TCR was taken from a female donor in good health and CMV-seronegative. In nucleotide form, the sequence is TGTGCCAGCAGCTCCGGGGACAGGGGCACTGAAGCTTTCTTT. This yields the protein CASSSGDRGTEAFF. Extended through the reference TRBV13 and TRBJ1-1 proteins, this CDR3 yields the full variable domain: AAGVIQSPRHLIKEKRETATLKCYPIPRHDTVYWYQQGPGQDPQFLISFYEKMQSDKGSIPDRFSAQQFSDYHSELNMSSLELGDSALYFCASSSGDRGTEAFFGQGTRLTVV.